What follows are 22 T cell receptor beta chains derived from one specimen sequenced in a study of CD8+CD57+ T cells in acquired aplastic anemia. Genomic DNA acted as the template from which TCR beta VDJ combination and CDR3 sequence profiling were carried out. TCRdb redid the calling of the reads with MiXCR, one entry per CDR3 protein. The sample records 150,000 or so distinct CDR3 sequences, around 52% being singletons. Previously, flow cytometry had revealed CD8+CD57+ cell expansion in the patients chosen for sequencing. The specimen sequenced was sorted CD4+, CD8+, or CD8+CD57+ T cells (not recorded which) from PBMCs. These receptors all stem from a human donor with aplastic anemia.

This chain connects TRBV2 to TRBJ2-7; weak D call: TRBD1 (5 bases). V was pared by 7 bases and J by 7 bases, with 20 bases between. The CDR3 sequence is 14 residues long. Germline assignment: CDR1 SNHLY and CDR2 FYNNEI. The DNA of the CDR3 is TGTGCCAGCACTCCCTCCACTGCGTCAGGGGAGCAGTACTTC. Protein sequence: CASTPSTASGEQYF.

The CDR3: CASSLGTSGSYGTDTQYF. The CDR3 DNA sequence: TGTGCCAGCAGCCTAGGGACTAGCGGGAGTTATGGCACAGATACGCAGTATTTT. J is TRBJ2-3 and V is TRBV4-2; 14 bases map to TRBD2. This CDR3 comprises 18 residues. The trim removed 4 bases at V and 1 base at J, leaving 7 bases unmatched. Germline V CDR1 and CDR2: LGHNA, YNFKEQ.

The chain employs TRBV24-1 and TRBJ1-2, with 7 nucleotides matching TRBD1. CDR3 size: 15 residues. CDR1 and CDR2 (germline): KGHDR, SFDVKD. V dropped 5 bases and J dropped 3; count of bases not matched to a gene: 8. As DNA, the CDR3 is TGTGCCACCAGTGGGCCCCCCACAGGGGACTATGGCTACACCTTC. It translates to CATSGPPTGDYGYTF.

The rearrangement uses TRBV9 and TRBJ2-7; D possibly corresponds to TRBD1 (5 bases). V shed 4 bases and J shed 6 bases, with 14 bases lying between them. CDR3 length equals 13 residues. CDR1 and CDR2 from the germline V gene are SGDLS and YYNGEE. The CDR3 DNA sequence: TGTGCCAGCAGCCAAGAGACAGCCGGCGAGCAGTACTTC. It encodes CASSQETAGEQYF. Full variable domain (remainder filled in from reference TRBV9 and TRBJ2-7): DSGVTQTPKHLITATGQRVTLRCSPRSGDLSVYWYQQSLDQGLQFLIQYYNGEERAKGNILERFSAQQFPDLHSELNLSSLELGDSALYFCASSQETAGEQYFGPGTRLTVT.

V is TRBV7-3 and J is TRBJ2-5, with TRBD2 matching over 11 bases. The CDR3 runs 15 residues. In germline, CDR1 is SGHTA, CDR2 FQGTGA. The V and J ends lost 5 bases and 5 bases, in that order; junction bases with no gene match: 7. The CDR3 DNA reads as TGTGCCAGCAGCCATGGACTAGCGGGTGAGGAGACCCAGTACTTC. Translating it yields CASSHGLAGEETQYF.

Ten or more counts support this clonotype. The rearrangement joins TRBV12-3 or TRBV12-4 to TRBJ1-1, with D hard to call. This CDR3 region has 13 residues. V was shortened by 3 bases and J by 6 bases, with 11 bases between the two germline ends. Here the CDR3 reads CASSLYSASEAFF. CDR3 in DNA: TGTGCCAGCAGTTTGTATTCGGCATCTGAAGCTTTCTTT.

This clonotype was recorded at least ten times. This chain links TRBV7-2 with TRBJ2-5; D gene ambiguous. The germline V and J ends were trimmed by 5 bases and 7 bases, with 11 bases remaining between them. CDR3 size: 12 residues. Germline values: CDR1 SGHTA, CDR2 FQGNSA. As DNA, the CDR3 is TGTGCCAGCAGCCCGCAAACCGGGACCCAGTACTTC. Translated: CASSPQTGTQYF.

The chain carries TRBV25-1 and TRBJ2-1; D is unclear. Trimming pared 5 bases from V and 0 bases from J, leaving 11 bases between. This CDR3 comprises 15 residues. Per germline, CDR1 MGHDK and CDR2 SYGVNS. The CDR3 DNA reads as TGTGCCAGCAGTCCCGACCCTACCTCCTACAATGAGCAGTTCTTC. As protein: CASSPDPTSYNEQFF. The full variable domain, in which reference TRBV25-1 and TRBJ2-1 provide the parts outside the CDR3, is EADIYQTPRYLVIGTGKKITLECSQTMGHDKMYWYQQDPGMELHLIHYSYGVNSTEKGDLSSESTVSRIRTEHFPLTLESARPSHTSQYLCASSPDPTSYNEQFFGPGTRLTVL.

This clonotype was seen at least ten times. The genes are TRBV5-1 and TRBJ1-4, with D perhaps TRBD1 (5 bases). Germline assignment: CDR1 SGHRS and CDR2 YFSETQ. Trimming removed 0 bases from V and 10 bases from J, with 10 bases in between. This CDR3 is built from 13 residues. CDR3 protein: CASSLDRLGKLFF. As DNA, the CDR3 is TGCGCCAGCAGCTTGGACAGGTTAGGAAAACTGTTTTTT.

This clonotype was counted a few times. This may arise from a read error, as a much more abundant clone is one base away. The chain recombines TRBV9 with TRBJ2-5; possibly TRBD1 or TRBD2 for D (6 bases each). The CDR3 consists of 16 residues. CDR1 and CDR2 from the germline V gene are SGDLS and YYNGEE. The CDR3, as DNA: TGTGCCAGCAGCGTAGGGGGGGCCGGGGCTGGAGAGGCCCAGTACTTC. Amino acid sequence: CASSVGGAGAGEAQYF.

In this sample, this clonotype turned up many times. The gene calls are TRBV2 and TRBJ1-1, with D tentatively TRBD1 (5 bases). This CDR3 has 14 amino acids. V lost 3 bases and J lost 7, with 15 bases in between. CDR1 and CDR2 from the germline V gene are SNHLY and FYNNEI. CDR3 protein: CASSDMTLGGEAFF. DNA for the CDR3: TGTGCCAGCAGTGACATGACACTGGGGGGTGAAGCTTTCTTT.

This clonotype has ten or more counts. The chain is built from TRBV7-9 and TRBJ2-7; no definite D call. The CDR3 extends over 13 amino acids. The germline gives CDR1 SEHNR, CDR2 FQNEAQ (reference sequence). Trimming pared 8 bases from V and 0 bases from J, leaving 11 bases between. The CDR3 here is CASGQLDSYEQYF. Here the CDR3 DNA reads TGTGCCAGCGGGCAGTTAGACTCCTACGAGCAGTACTTC.

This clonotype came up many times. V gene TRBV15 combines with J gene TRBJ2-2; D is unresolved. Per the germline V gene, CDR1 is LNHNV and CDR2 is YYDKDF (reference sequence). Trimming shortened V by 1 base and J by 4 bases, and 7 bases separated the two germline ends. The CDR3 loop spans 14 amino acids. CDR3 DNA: TGTGCCACCAGCAGAGCCCGGGTCACCGGGGAGCTGTTTTTT. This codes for CATSRARVTGELFF.

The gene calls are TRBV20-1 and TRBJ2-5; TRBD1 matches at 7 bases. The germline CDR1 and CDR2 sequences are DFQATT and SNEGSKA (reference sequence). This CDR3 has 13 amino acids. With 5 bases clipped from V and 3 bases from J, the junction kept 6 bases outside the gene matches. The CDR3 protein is CSAAGTVEETQYF. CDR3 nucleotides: TGCAGTGCTGCCGGGACAGTAGAAGAGACCCAGTACTTC.

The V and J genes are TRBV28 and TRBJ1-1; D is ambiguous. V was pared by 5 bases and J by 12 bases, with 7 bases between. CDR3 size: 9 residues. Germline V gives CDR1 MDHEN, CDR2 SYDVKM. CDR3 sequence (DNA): TGTGCCAGCAGTCCCCCACCTTTCTTT. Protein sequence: CASSPPPFF.

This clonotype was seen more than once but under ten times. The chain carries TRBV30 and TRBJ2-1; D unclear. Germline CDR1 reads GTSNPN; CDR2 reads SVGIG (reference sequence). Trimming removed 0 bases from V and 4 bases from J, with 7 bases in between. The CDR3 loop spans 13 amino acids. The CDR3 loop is CAWSVDGYNEQFF. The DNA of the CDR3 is TGTGCCTGGAGTGTAGACGGTTACAATGAGCAGTTCTTC. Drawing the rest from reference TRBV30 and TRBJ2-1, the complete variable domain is SQTIHQWPATLVQPVGSPLSLECTVEGTSNPNLYWYRQAAGRGLQLLFYSVGIGQISSEVPQNLSASRPQDRQFILSSKKLLLSDSGFYLCAWSVDGYNEQFFGPGTRLTVL.

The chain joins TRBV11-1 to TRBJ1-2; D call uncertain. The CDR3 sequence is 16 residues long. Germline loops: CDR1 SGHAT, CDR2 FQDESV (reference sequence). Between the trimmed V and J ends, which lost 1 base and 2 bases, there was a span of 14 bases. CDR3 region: CASSLGGQEANYGYTF. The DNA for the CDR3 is TGTGCCAGCAGCTTAGGTGGGCAAGAGGCCAACTATGGCTACACCTTC.

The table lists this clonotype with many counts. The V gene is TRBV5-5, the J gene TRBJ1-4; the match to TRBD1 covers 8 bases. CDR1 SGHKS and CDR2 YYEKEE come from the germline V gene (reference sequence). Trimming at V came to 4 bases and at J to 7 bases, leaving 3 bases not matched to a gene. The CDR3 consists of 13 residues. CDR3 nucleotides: TGTGCCAGCAGCCTACAGGGGGGTGAAAAACTGTTTTTT. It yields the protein CASSLQGGEKLFF.

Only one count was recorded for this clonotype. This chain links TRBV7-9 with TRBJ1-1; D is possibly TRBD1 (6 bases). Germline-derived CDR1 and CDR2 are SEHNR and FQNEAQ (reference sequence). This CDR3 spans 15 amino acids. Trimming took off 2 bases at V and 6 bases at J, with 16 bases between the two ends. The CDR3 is CASSLSTGFAAEAFF. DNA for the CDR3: TGTGCCAGCAGCTTAAGTACAGGGTTTGCCGCTGAAGCTTTCTTT.

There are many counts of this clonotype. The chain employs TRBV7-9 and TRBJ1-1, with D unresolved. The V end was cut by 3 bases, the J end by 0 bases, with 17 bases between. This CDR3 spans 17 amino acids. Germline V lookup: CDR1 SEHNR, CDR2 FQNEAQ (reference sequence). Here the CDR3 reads CASSFQRQLMVNTEAFF. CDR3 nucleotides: TGTGCCAGCAGCTTCCAACGGCAGCTTATGGTGAACACTGAAGCTTTCTTT.

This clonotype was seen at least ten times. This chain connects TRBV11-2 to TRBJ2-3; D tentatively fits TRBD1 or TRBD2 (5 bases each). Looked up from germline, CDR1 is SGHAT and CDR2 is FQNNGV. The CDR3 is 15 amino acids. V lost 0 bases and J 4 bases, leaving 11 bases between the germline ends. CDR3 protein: CASSLETQGADTQYF. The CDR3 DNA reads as TGTGCCAGCAGCTTAGAAACGCAGGGAGCAGATACGCAGTATTTT.

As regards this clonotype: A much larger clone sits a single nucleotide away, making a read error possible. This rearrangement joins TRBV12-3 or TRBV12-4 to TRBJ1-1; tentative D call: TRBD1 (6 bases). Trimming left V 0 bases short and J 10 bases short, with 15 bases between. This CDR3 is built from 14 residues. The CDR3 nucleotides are TGTGCCAGCAGTTTAGCCAGGGGCGAAGATGGAGCTTTCTTT. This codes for CASSLARGEDGAFF.